One sample yielded the 27 T cell receptor beta chains listed below, sequenced in a study of T cells in tuberculosis. TCRdb's table, derived via immunoSEQ multiplex PCR, lists solely in-frame clones and lacks some. The repertoire includes tens of thousands of clones, less than 95% of them detected once, and almost 4.5% sits in the top ten. Specified time point: new active TB diagnosis, blood taken before or within 7 days of starting treatment. The input for sequencing was PBMCs, taken at tuberculosis diagnosis. The receptor source for this set is an adult with tuberculosis.

This rearrangement joins TRBV30 to TRBJ2-1; TRBD1 is a possible D gene (5 bases). There are 14 residues in the CDR3. V was clipped by 0 bases and J by 6 bases, with 12 bases between them. Per germline, CDR1 GTSNPN and CDR2 SVGIG (reference sequence). The CDR3: CAWSVQVLFNEQFF. As DNA, the CDR3 is TGTGCCTGGAGTGTACAGGTATTGTTCAATGAGCAGTTCTTC.

V usage is TRBV7-9 and J usage is TRBJ2-1, with 9 bases matching TRBD2. Germline V lookup: CDR1 SEHNR, CDR2 FQNEAQ (reference sequence). The V segment lost 5 bases and the J segment 12 bases; nucleotides outside the gene matches: 14. The CDR3 contains 15 residues. CDR3 in amino acids: CASSDLWVAGEAQFF. The CDR3 bases are TGTGCCAGCAGCGACTTATGGGTAGCGGGGGAGGCGCAGTTCTTC.

The chain recombines TRBV14 with TRBJ1-2; TRBD1 matches 9 bases. The CDR3 runs 14 residues. Germline V gene sequence: CDR1 SGHDN, CDR2 FVKESK. Unmatched junction bases numbered 5, after V lost 4 bases and J lost 5 bases. The chain's CDR3 is CASSPGQGKYGYTF. The CDR3 DNA reads TGTGCCAGCAGCCCGGGACAGGGAAAATATGGCTACACCTTC. Combining the CDR3 with reference TRBV14 and TRBJ1-2 gives the whole variable domain EAGVTQFPSHSVIEKGQTVTLRCDPISGHDNLYWYRRVMGKEIKFLLHFVKESKQDESGMPNNRFLAERTGGTYSTLKVQPAELEDSGVYFCASSPGQGKYGYTFGSGTRLTVV.

The chain has TRBV4-1 and TRBJ1-3, with a possible D match to TRBD1 (5 bases). The CDR3 sequence is 17 residues long. The germline gives CDR1 MGHRA, CDR2 YSYEKL. V lost 0 bases to trimming and J lost 0 bases, with 12 bases between them. This CDR3 reads CASSQDAGHISGNTIYF. CDR3 nucleotide sequence: TGCGCCAGCAGCCAAGACGCCGGACATATCTCTGGAAACACCATATATTTT.

The CDR3 reads CATQRTANTEAFF. Written as DNA, the CDR3 is TGTGCCACGCAACGGACAGCGAACACTGAAGCTTTCTTT. The chain is built from TRBV15 and TRBJ1-1, with TRBD1 as a possible D gene (6 bases). V lost 9 bases and J 1 base, leaving 12 bases between the germline ends. Germline values: CDR1 LNHNV, CDR2 YYDKDF (reference sequence). The CDR3 contains 13 residues.

This clone was recorded a few times. The gene calls are TRBV7-3 and TRBJ2-2; D is perhaps TRBD1 (6 bases). V shed 3 bases and J shed 7 bases, with 24 bases lying between them. This CDR3 has 18 residues. Germline CDR1 is SGHTA and CDR2 is FQGTGA. The DNA of the CDR3 is TGTGCCAGCAGCTTGACCCCACGGGCAGGGGAGTGGGACGGGGAGCTGTTTTTT. Translation: CASSLTPRAGEWDGELFF. The full variable domain, rest sourced from reference TRBV7-3 and TRBJ2-2, is GAGVSQTPSNKVTEKGKYVELRCDPISGHTALYWYRQSLGQGPEFLIYFQGTGAADDSGLPNDRFFAVRPEGSVSTLKIQRTERGDSAVYLCASSLTPRAGEWDGELFFGEGSRLTVL.

The chain has TRBV2 and TRBJ2-1; perhaps TRBD1 as D (5 bases). The V and J ends lost 6 bases and 5 bases respectively, with 14 bases between them. Germline-derived CDR1 and CDR2 are SNHLY and FYNNEI. CDR3 length equals 14 residues. For the CDR3, the DNA is TGTGCCAGCAGCCCCGACAGATTTGACAATGAGCAGTTCTTC. Its protein is CASSPDRFDNEQFF.

The J gene is TRBJ1-1, the V gene TRBV4-1; D possibly corresponds to TRBD1 (6 bases). The length of the CDR3 is 16 residues. The germline V gene has CDR1 MGHRA and CDR2 YSYEKL. V lost 1 base, J lost 1 base, and 13 bases lay in between. CDR3 residues: CASSQAPGTQNTEAFF. In DNA form, the CDR3 reads TGCGCCAGCAGCCAAGCCCCCGGGACACAGAACACTGAAGCTTTCTTT.

The V gene is TRBV5-6, the J gene TRBJ1-5, with 7 bases aligning to TRBD1. V trimming: 1 base; J trimming: 7 bases; junction bases outside the gene matches: 2. Looked up from germline, CDR1 is SGHDT and CDR2 is YYEEEE. The CDR3 has 13 amino acids. CDR3 sequence: CASSLTGAQPQHF. CDR3 DNA: TGTGCCAGCAGCTTGACAGGGGCCCAGCCCCAGCATTTT.

The CDR3 region is CSATRQTTGELFF. Here the CDR3 DNA reads TGCAGCGCGACCCGACAGACCACCGGGGAGCTGTTTTTT. The chain combines TRBV29-1 with TRBJ2-2, with D possibly matching TRBD1 (5 bases). Germline lookup yields CDR1 SQVTM and CDR2 ANQGSEA. V was shortened by 7 bases and J by 4 bases, with 13 bases between the two germline ends. The CDR3 is made up of 13 amino acids.

The chain recombines TRBV6-1 with TRBJ1-1; weak D call: TRBD1 (5 bases). This CDR3 contains 15 residues. CDR1 MNHNS and CDR2 SASEGT come from the germline V gene. Between the trimmed V and J ends, which lost 6 bases and 2 bases, there was a span of 16 bases. CDR3 DNA sequence: TGTGCCAGCAGCGGAGGAGGGGAGTTAAACACTGAAGCTTTCTTT. Protein: CASSGGGELNTEAFF.

A single count supports this clone. V usage is TRBV4-3 and J usage is TRBJ1-6; D remains unclear. The germline V gene has CDR1 LGHNA and CDR2 YSLEER. Trimming left V 0 bases short and J 9 bases short, with 9 bases between. The CDR3 is made up of 14 amino acids. The CDR3 sequence is CASSQDNNPSPLHF. CDR3 in DNA: TGCGCCAGCAGCCAAGATAACAACCCTTCACCCCTCCACTTT.

This clone was seen once. J is TRBJ1-1 and V is TRBV4-3; 7 bases match TRBD1. Germline V gene sequence: CDR1 LGHNA, CDR2 YSLEER. J was trimmed by 0 bases and V by 4 bases; bases with no gene match: 5. The CDR3 covers 15 residues. The CDR3 here is CASSPQTGLNTEAFF. CDR3 coding DNA: TGCGCCAGCAGCCCCCAGACAGGGCTGAACACTGAAGCTTTCTTT.

The V and J genes are TRBV30 and TRBJ1-1, with D maybe TRBD1 (6 bases). Between the trimmed V and J ends, which lost 4 bases and 8 bases, there was a span of 17 bases. The CDR3 spans 13 residues. The germline gives CDR1 GTSNPN, CDR2 SVGIG (reference sequence). CDR3 nucleotides: TGTGCCTGGACGGGCAGGGGCGAAGGGGAAGCTTTCTTT. Translating gives CAWTGRGEGEAFF.

CDR3 sequence: CASSFTGGVILAGANVLTF. CDR3 nucleotide sequence: TGTGCCAGCAGTTTCACAGGGGGAGTTATTCTTGCTGGGGCCAACGTCCTGACTTTC. The chain uses TRBV28 and TRBJ2-6; 8 bases align to TRBD1. V trimming: 3 bases; J trimming: 2 bases; junction bases outside the gene matches: 12. The germline gives CDR1 MDHEN, CDR2 SYDVKM. The length of the CDR3 is 19 residues. Complete variable domain (other parts from reference TRBV28 and TRBJ2-6): DVKVTQSSRYLVKRTGEKVFLECVQDMDHENMFWYRQDPGLGLRLIYFSYDVKMKEKGDIPEGYSVSREKKERFSLILESASTNQTSMYLCASSFTGGVILAGANVLTFGAGSRLTVL.

The chain couples TRBV10-3 to TRBJ1-5; TRBD1 might be the D (6 bases). The CDR3 runs to 15 residues. V shed 6 bases and J shed 3 bases, with 15 bases lying between them. In germline, CDR1 is ENHRY, CDR2 SYGVKD. The CDR3 region has the DNA TGTGCCATCAGGGGCGGGGGGGCAGACAATCAGCCCCAGCATTTT. Translating gives CAIRGGGADNQPQHF.

This clone has just a few counts. This CDR3 is CASSKEAGANQPQHF. CDR3 nucleotides: TGTGCCAGCAGCAAAGAAGCAGGGGCGAATCAGCCCCAGCATTTT. The chain recombines TRBV21-1 with TRBJ1-5; TRBD1, the D gene given by the table, was not confirmed from the DNA. TRBV21-1 is flagged as a pseudogene. The CDR3 sequence is 15 residues long.

The V gene is TRBV6-5, the J gene TRBJ1-5; D not resolved. CDR3 length: 14 residues. Trimming took off 6 bases at V and 0 bases at J, with 9 bases between the two ends. Germline CDR1 and CDR2: MNHEY and SVGAGI. CDR3 sequence: CASSLAISNQPQHF. The CDR3, as DNA: TGTGCCAGCAGCCTAGCTATTAGCAATCAGCCCCAGCATTTT.

V usage is TRBV7-2 and J usage is TRBJ1-1; no definite D call. This CDR3 comprises 13 residues. Per the germline V gene, CDR1 is SGHTA and CDR2 is FQGNSA. The ends were cut back, 3 bases at V and 9 bases at J, with 14 bases in the middle. This CDR3 reads CASSFGAGSKAFF. Written as DNA, the CDR3 is TGTGCCAGCAGCTTTGGAGCGGGGAGTAAAGCTTTCTTT.

The chain employs TRBV2 and TRBJ2-3; TRBD2 is a possible D gene (5 bases). Germline CDR1 SNHLY, CDR2 FYNNEI. Trimming stripped 5 bases from V and 7 bases from J, with 10 bases between. The CDR3 is made up of 12 amino acids. CDR3 DNA sequence: TGTGCCAGCAGTCCTGGACTGAATACGCAGTATTTT. Translated, it gives CASSPGLNTQYF. The whole variable domain, filled in from reference TRBV2 and TRBJ2-3, reads EPEVTQTPSHQVTQMGQEVILRCVPISNHLYFYWYRQILGQKVEFLVSFYNNEISEKSEIFDDQFSVERPDGSNFTLKIRSTKLEDSAMYFCASSPGLNTQYFGPGTRLTVL.

J is TRBJ2-3 and V is TRBV2; D gene unclear. Per the germline V gene, CDR1 is SNHLY and CDR2 is FYNNEI. CDR3 length equals 10 residues. Trimming cost V 8 bases and J 14 bases, with 14 bases left between them. The CDR3 DNA follows: TGTGCCAGCCGAAGCGTATTACCGTATTTT. Its protein product is CASRSVLPYF.

This rearrangement joins TRBV7-9 to TRBJ2-7; 7 bases fit TRBD2. V lost 6 bases to trimming and J lost 5 bases; unmatched junction nucleotides: 7. The germline V gene encodes CDR1 SEHNR and CDR2 FQNEAQ (reference sequence). The CDR3 is 13 amino acids. The CDR3 DNA reads as TGTGCCAGCAGTCCGGGGCTAGCGGACGAGCAGTACTTC. Its protein is CASSPGLADEQYF.

CDR3 DNA sequence: TGTGCCAGCAGCTCCCCCCGAGGGGGGGGCGAGGGCACCGGGGAGCTGTTTTTT. This codes for CASSSPRGGGEGTGELFF. V usage is TRBV7-9 and J usage is TRBJ2-2; possible D gene TRBD2, 7 bases. The CDR3 consists of 18 residues. With 4 bases removed from V and 4 bases from J, the gap between germline ends came to 22 bases. Germline CDR1 is SEHNR and CDR2 is FQNEAQ (reference sequence).

This clone has a single count. The genes are TRBV10-3 and TRBJ1-1; D remains unclear. Per the germline V gene, CDR1 is ENHRY and CDR2 is SYGVKD. The CDR3 totals 13 residues. Trimming removed 2 bases from V and 8 bases from J, with 12 bases in between. In DNA, the CDR3 is TGTGCCATCAGTGAGAGACTTGAACGGGAAGCTTTCTTT. The encoded protein is CAISERLEREAFF.

The chain joins TRBV5-1 to TRBJ2-7; maybe TRBD1 (5 bases). The germline gives CDR1 SGHRS, CDR2 YFSETQ. Trimming pared 0 bases from V and 2 bases from J, leaving 12 bases between. This CDR3 is built from 15 residues. CDR3 in amino acids: CASSLAPGNAYEQYF. DNA of the CDR3: TGCGCCAGCAGCTTGGCCCCAGGGAATGCCTACGAGCAGTACTTC.

CDR3 sequence: CASSHSRENTEAFF. The CDR3 nucleotides read TGTGCCAGCAGCCACTCCAGGGAGAACACTGAAGCTTTCTTT. This chain uses TRBV7-9 with TRBJ1-1, with D possibly matching TRBD1 (5 bases). Germline assignment: CDR1 SEHNR and CDR2 FQNEAQ (reference sequence). The V gene lost 5 bases and the J gene lost 1 base, with 11 bases spanning the gap. The CDR3 spans 14 residues.

The rearrangement links TRBV27 to TRBJ1-5; D is undetermined. This CDR3 is built from 13 residues. Germline V gene sequence: CDR1 MNHEY, CDR2 SMNVEV (reference sequence). Trimming stripped 5 bases from V and 1 base from J, with 6 bases between. The CDR3 bases are TGTGCCAGCAGTCTAAAAAGCAATCAGCCCCAGCATTTT. This codes for CASSLKSNQPQHF.